These T cell receptor beta chains were read from a single sample in a study of blood T cell repertoires in COVID-19. Sequenced by immunoSEQ multiplex PCR; TCRdb stores in-frame clones only, minus some. Of 200,000 to 250,000 clones detected, about nine tenths appear once; the ten largest clones hold about 6%. The sequencing input was peripheral blood. The receptor source for this set is a man in his 60s who had recovered from COVID-19. CDR3s include the opening cysteine and the closing phenylalanine or tryptophan. D genes are given only for firm matches. Rows give clone size only sometimes, using once, few, many, or a class for an expanded clone.

v_gene,abundance,j_gene,d_gene,len,CDR3nt,CDR3aa
TRBV6-1,.,TRBJ2-5,TRBD2,15,TGTGCCAGCAGTGAAGCTCTAGCGGGAGGAGAGACCCAGTACTTC,CASSEALAGGETQYF
TRBV13,.,TRBJ1-4,.,15,TGTGCCAGCAGCTTAGCGAAAAAGCTGAATGAAAAACTGTTTTTT,CASSLAKKLNEKLFF
TRBV3-1/TRBV3-2,.,TRBJ2-3,.,13,TGTGCCAGCGCCACTCGTGGCACAGATACGCAGTATTTT,CASATRGTDTQYF
TRBV5-1,.,TRBJ2-5,.,13,TGCGCCAGCAGCTCGTCAGGGGAAGAGACCCAGTACTTC,CASSSSGEETQYF
TRBV7-2,.,TRBJ2-7,.,15,TGTGCCAGCAGCTCGCCGGGACTTTCTATATACGAGCAGTACTTC,CASSSPGLSIYEQYF
TRBV18,.,TRBJ2-7,TRBD1,16,TGTGCCAGCTCACCAGCCGGGACAGGGGATTTTTACGAGCAGTACTTC,CASSPAGTGDFYEQYF
TRBV6-5,.,TRBJ1-4,TRBD1,14,TGTGCCAGCAGAACAGGGGGCACTAATGAAAAACTGTTTTTT,CASRTGGTNEKLFF
TRBV9,.,TRBJ1-3,.,14,TGTGCCAGCAGCGTGGACAGAACAGGAAACACCATATATTTT,CASSVDRTGNTIYF
TRBV3-1/TRBV3-2,.,TRBJ2-3,TRBD2,14,TGTGCCAGCAGCCTTAGCGGGGGGGCTGGTACGCAGTATTTT,CASSLSGGAGTQYF
TRBV18,.,TRBJ2-1,TRBD2,17,TGTGCCAGCTCACCGTATTTGGTTAGCGGGGGATACAATGAGCAGTTCTTC,CASSPYLVSGGYNEQFF
TRBV7-6,.,TRBJ2-3,TRBD2,17,TGTGCCAGCAGCTCGAGACTAGCGGGAGTGGCCACAGATACGCAGTATTTT,CASSSRLAGVATDTQYF
TRBV4-3,.,TRBJ2-1,.,13,TGCGCCAGCAGCCAAGAATGGGCCAGCGAGCAGTTCTTC,CASSQEWASEQFF
TRBV28,.,TRBJ1-2,.,15,TGTGCCAGCAGTTTCCCTGGGCACCCTAACTATGGCTACACCTTC,CASSFPGHPNYGYTF
TRBV5-4,many,TRBJ1-1,.,16,TGTGCCAGCAGCTTGAGTGGGGTCCGGGGGGCTCATGAAGCTTTCTTT,CASSLSGVRGAHEAFF
TRBV29-1,.,TRBJ1-2,TRBD1,12,TGCAGCTCGTCGTGGGCAGGGGGTGGCTACACCTTC,CSSSWAGGGYTF
TRBV5-4,.,TRBJ2-1,TRBD1,16,TGTGCCAGCAGCTTGGGGACAGGGATCCCCTACAATGAGCAGTTCTTC,CASSLGTGIPYNEQFF
TRBV3-1/TRBV3-2,.,TRBJ2-1,.,13,TGTGCCAGCAGCCAAGATCGGTCTAATGAGCAGTTCTTC,CASSQDRSNEQFF
TRBV7-9,.,TRBJ1-2,TRBD1,11,TGTGCCAGCAGCTCCACAGGGGCTCGCACCTTC,CASSSTGARTF
TRBV18,.,TRBJ2-1,.,13,TGTGCCAGCTCGCCTACAGGGTGGAATGAGCAGTTCTTC,CASSPTGWNEQFF
TRBV29-1,.,TRBJ2-3,TRBD1,14,TGCAGCGTTGACTGGACAGGGGCGAGAGATACGCAGTATTTT,CSVDWTGARDTQYF
TRBV6-5,.,TRBJ1-2,TRBD1,15,TGTGCCAGCAGTTACACGCTCGACAGGGCGAAGGGCTACACCTTC,CASSYTLDRAKGYTF
TRBV28,.,TRBJ1-4,TRBD1,13,TGTGCGGTTCAGGGGGCAAAGAGAGAAAAACTGTTTTTT,CAVQGAKREKLFF
TRBV6-8,once,TRBJ2-6,.,20,TGTGCCAGCAGTTCAGTTTGTGCGGGGGCAGGACACTCTGGGGCCAACGTCCTGACTTTC,CASSSVCAGAGHSGANVLTF
TRBV19,.,TRBJ2-1,.,13,TGTGCCAGTAGTAACCGACAGATACAGGAGCAGTTCTTC,CASSNRQIQEQFF
TRBV9,.,TRBJ2-7,TRBD1,15,TGTGCCAGCAGCGTAGGGGACAGGGGGTTATACGAGCAGTACTTC,CASSVGDRGLYEQYF
TRBV27,.,TRBJ2-2,TRBD1,16,TGTGCCAGCAGCTCCGGGACAGGAGCGCACACCGGGGAGCTGTTTTTT,CASSSGTGAHTGELFF
TRBV27,.,TRBJ2-2,.,13,TGTGCCAGCACCTCAGGGGACACCGGGGAGCTGTTTTTT,CASTSGDTGELFF
TRBV7-9,.,TRBJ2-3,TRBD1,14,TGTGCCAGCAGCACACGACAGGGGATAGATACGCAGTATTTT,CASSTRQGIDTQYF
TRBV11-2,.,TRBJ1-3,.,14,TGTGCCAGCAGCTTAACGAGCTCTGGAAACACCATATATTTT,CASSLTSSGNTIYF
TRBV19,few,TRBJ1-2,TRBD1,16,TGTGCCAGTAGTATAGCCACAGGGGCGCCTAACTATGGCTACACCTTC,CASSIATGAPNYGYTF
TRBV5-4,.,TRBJ2-1,.,17,TGTGCCAGCAGCTCCTCAGGGGTCGGGGGGCTTTACAATGAGCAGTTCTTC,CASSSSGVGGLYNEQFF
TRBV6-6,.,TRBJ2-3,.,15,TGTGCCAGCAGTTACGAACAGGGTTGGGCAGATACGCAGTATTTT,CASSYEQGWADTQYF
TRBV7-9,.,TRBJ1-1,.,14,TGTGCCAGCAGCTATTTACAGGGCTCGGCTGAAGCTTTCTTT,CASSYLQGSAEAFF
TRBV6-5,.,TRBJ1-4,.,13,TGTGCCAGCAATACGCAGACAGGCGAAAAACTGTTTTTT,CASNTQTGEKLFF
TRBV27,.,TRBJ2-1,TRBD1,14,TGTGCCAGCAGTTTCGGGACAGGGGTGAATGAGCAGTTCTTC,CASSFGTGVNEQFF
TRBV7-2,.,TRBJ1-2,TRBD1,13,TGTGCCAGCAGCCGGACAGGAAACTATGGCTACACCTTC,CASSRTGNYGYTF
TRBV7-9,.,TRBJ1-1,.,14,TGTGCCAGCAGCTTGAATAGCATGAACACTGAAGCTTTCTTT,CASSLNSMNTEAFF
TRBV15,.,TRBJ2-5,TRBD2,15,TGTGCCACCAGAGCGGGACTAGCGGACCAAGAGACCCAGTACTTC,CATRAGLADQETQYF
TRBV6-2/TRBV6-3,.,TRBJ1-1,.,13,TGTGCCAGCAGTTGGGGGGTCTACACTGAAGCTTTCTTT,CASSWGVYTEAFF
TRBV28,.,TRBJ1-4,.,12,TGTGCCAGCAGACAGAGCAATGAAAAACTGTTTTTT,CASRQSNEKLFF
TRBV11-3,.,TRBJ2-3,TRBD2,13,TGTGCCAGCAGCGGGTTAGCGGGAGCTACGCAGTATTTT,CASSGLAGATQYF
TRBV5-5,.,TRBJ2-5,.,14,TGTGCCAGCAGCTCCGAGGGTAGCAGGGAGACCCAGTACTTC,CASSSEGSRETQYF
TRBV3-1/TRBV3-2,.,TRBJ1-1,.,13,TGTGCCAGCAGCCGGGAGGGGCACACTGAAGCTTTCTTT,CASSREGHTEAFF
TRBV28,.,TRBJ1-5,.,13,TGTGCCAGCACGCGTCCAAGAAATCAGCCCCAGCATTTT,CASTRPRNQPQHF
TRBV6-4,.,TRBJ2-2,TRBD2,16,TGTGCCAGCAGTCAAGGACTAGCGGGAGAGGTCGGGGAGCTGTTTTTT,CASSQGLAGEVGELFF
TRBV25-1,.,TRBJ1-3,.,13,TGTGCCAGCAGTGAATACGGGATAGACACCATATATTTT,CASSEYGIDTIYF
TRBV7-9,.,TRBJ2-1,.,15,TGTGCCAGCAGCCTCACGACTAGGCTCGGGCATGAGCAGTTCTTC,CASSLTTRLGHEQFF
TRBV7-6,.,TRBJ2-5,.,14,TGTGCCAGCAGCCAAGGACAGAACAAAGAGACCCAGTACTTC,CASSQGQNKETQYF
TRBV2,.,TRBJ2-3,.,11,TGTGCCAGCATCCGAGCCTATACGCAGTATTTT,CASIRAYTQYF
TRBV5-4,.,TRBJ2-2,.,13,TGTGCCAGCAGCTTGACAGGCACCGGGGAGCTGTTTTTT,CASSLTGTGELFF
TRBV19,once,TRBJ1-2,TRBD1,15,TGTGCCAGTAGTATCGTAGCGGGACAGGGCTATGGCTACACCTTC,CASSIVAGQGYGYTF
TRBV5-5,.,TRBJ1-5,.,18,TGTGCCAGCAGCTCCATTGCGGGGGGAAGACAAGTCAATCAGCCCCAGCATTTT,CASSSIAGGRQVNQPQHF
TRBV5-1,.,TRBJ1-4,.,14,TGCGCCAGCAGCTTGGGTCAGAATAATGAAAAACTGTTTTTT,CASSLGQNNEKLFF